This T cell receptor (beta chain) is drawn from a study of blood T cells in healthy people across ages. Germline CDR1 SGDLS, CDR2 YYNGEE. Between the trimmed V and J ends, which lost 0 bases and 5 bases, there was a span of 11 bases. The CDR3 is 15 residues long. A second roughly 6 to 11 cycle PCR used barcoded and J-beta primers. There were at least 2.5 million CDR3-containing paired-end reads obtained from each sample. TCRdb analysed the 5' RACE reads with MiXCR anew, one entry per CDR3 protein. Here the sample spans around 800,000 distinct CDR3 sequences, 20% to 30% being singletons. Findings of the study overall: Naive T cell percentage by flow cytometry tracked strongly with beta diversity. Long-lived donors carried more naive CD4+ cells and greater diversity than aged donors.

Notes on this clonotype: Its antigen remains unidentified.

The data also belong to a second study, concerning T cells of mothers and their children. According to that study: M1S, a second-PCR primer, added sample barcodes and 2-4 random nucleotides.

This receptor was obtained from a boy between 10 and 17 years old in good health. Sample: blood. V gene TRBV9 combines with J gene TRBJ1-4; D gene unclear. The CDR3 sequence: CASSVGGRKNEKLFF. CDR3 DNA sequence: TGTGCCAGCAGCGTAGGCGGACGGAAGAATGAAAAACTGTTTTTT.